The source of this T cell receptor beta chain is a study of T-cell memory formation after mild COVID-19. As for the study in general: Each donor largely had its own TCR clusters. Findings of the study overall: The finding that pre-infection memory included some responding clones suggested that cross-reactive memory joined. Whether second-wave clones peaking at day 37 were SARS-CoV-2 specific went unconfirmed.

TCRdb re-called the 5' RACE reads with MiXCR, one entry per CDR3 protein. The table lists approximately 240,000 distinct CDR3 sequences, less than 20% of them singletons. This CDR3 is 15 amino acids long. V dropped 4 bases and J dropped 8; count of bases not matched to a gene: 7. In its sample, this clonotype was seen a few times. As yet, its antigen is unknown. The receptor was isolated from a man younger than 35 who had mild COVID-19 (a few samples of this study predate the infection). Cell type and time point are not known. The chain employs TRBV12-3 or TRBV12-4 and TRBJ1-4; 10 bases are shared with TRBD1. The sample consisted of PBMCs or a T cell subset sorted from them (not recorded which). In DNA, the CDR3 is TGTGCCAGCAGTTCAACCGGGACAGGGGTGGAAAAACTGTTTTTT. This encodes CASSSTGTGVEKLFF.